In its sample, the clone carrying this T cell receptor beta chain was seen many times. Volunteers from a blood bank in Maryland, USA, made up the healthy controls. The sample is drawn from a study of neurological immune-mediated disorders. Template-switch 5'RACE cDNA synthesis added a 10-nucleotide unique molecular identifier. TCRdb called the 5' RACE reads again in MiXCR, with one record for every CDR3 protein. The profile shows approximately 30,000 distinct CDR3 sequences, just over 6.5% of them singletons. The CDR3 sequence is 14 residues long. Germline CDR1 DFQATT, CDR2 SNEGSKA (reference sequence). V lost 0 bases to trimming and J lost 6 bases, with 11 bases between them.

The genes are TRBV20-1 and TRBJ2-2; D call uncertain. Sequencing was done on a sample of PBMCs. This clonotype was sampled from a woman between 45 and 60 years old in good health. The CDR3 loop is CSARDPFSAGELFF. The CDR3 bases are TGCAGTGCTAGAGATCCCTTTTCAGCCGGGGAGCTGTTTTTT.